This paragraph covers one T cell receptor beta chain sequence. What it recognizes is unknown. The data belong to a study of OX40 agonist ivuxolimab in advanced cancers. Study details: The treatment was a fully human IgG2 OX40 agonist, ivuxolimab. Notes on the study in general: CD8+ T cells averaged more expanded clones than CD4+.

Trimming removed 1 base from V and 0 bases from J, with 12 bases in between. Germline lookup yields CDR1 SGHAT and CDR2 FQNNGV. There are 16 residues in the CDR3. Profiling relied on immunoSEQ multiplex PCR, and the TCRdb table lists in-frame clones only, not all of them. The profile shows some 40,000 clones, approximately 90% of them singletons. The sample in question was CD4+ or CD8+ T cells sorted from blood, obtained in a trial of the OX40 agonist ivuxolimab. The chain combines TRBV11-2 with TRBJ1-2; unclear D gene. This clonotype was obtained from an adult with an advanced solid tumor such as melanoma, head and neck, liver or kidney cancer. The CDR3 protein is CASSLASGTANYGYTF. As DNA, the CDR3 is TGTGCCAGCAGCTTAGCGTCGGGAACGGCTAACTATGGCTACACCTTC.